The 14 T cell receptor beta chains below were found in one sample sequenced in a study of T cells in Graves' hyperthyroidism and ophthalmopathy. RNA transcripts served as the template for amplifying TCR beta CDR3 regions. Carried out on the TCR CDR3, a first-round RT-PCR used the HTBI primer set. TCRdb processed the multiplex PCR reads anew with MiXCR; each CDR3 protein has one entry. The table has hundreds of thousands of distinct CDR3 sequences, 15% to 19% seen once. The source material was blood. The receptors shown here come from a woman between 18 and 29 years old with Graves' hyperthyroidism.

This clonotype was seen ten or more times. The DNA for the CDR3 is TGTGCCAGCAGCGATTACACAGGGGGGTACGAGCAGTACTTC. As protein: CASSDYTGGYEQYF. The chain links TRBV6-2 or TRBV6-3 to TRBJ2-7; 8 bases are shared with TRBD1. Unmatched junction bases numbered 8, after V lost 6 bases and J lost 4 bases. This CDR3 is built from 14 residues. CDR1 is MNHEY, CDR2 SVGEGT, per germline.

This clonotype was seen ten or more times. The CDR3, as DNA: TGTGCCAGCAGGGGGACAGGGGGCATCGGGGAGCTGTTTTTT. Translating gives CASRGTGGIGELFF. This chain joins TRBV2 and TRBJ2-2; 12 nucleotides align to TRBD1. This CDR3 is built from 14 residues. J was trimmed by 7 bases and V by 6 bases; bases with no gene match: 3. From germline, CDR1 is SNHLY and CDR2 FYNNEI.

V and J are TRBV5-1 and TRBJ2-7; no definite D call. The CDR3 extends over 14 amino acids. V was shortened by 4 bases and J by 6 bases, with 17 bases between the two germline ends. Germline CDR1 and CDR2: SGHRS and YFSETQ. CDR3 nucleotides: TGCGCCAGCAGCCCGGTGGCCCCCGCTGGCGAGCAGTACTTC. Residues: CASSPVAPAGEQYF.

This chain joins TRBV9 and TRBJ2-5; TRBD1 is a possible D gene (5 bases). V was cut by 4 bases and J by 5 bases, with 15 bases left in between. The CDR3 sequence is 14 residues long. Germline V lookup: CDR1 SGDLS, CDR2 YYNGEE. This CDR3 reads CASSPRQFAETQYF. The CDR3, as DNA: TGTGCCAGCAGCCCAAGACAGTTTGCGGAGACCCAGTACTTC.

The sample holds many counts of this clonotype. This sequence joins TRBV12-3 or TRBV12-4 and TRBJ2-5, with TRBD2 matching 11 bases. Germline trimming cut 5 bases from V and 12 bases from J; bases unmatched to any gene: 8. The CDR3 covers 13 residues. CDR3 sequence (DNA): TGTGCCAGCAGTCCCCGGACTAGCGGGCACGAGTACTTC. Translating it yields CASSPRTSGHEYF.

This clonotype appeared many times. V gene TRBV20-1 combines with J gene TRBJ1-2; perhaps TRBD1 as D (6 bases). The CDR3 totals 16 residues. Germline-derived CDR1 and CDR2 are DFQATT and SNEGSKA (reference sequence). Trimming took off 3 bases at V and 0 bases at J, with 17 bases between the two ends. As DNA, the CDR3 is TGCAGTGCTAGGCCGTTCGTGGGGACATCTAACTATGGCTACACCTTC. It is translated as CSARPFVGTSNYGYTF.

This clonotype came up many times. This chain connects TRBV12-3 or TRBV12-4 to TRBJ2-1; 7 nucleotides match TRBD1. The CDR3 is made up of 15 amino acids. J gave up 2 bases and V 1 base, and 2 bases lay outside the gene matches. The CDR3: CASSLETGTYNEQFF. The DNA for the CDR3 is TGTGCCAGCAGTTTAGAGACAGGGACCTACAATGAGCAGTTCTTC.

The chain recombines TRBV28 with TRBJ2-1, with D possibly TRBD2 on 7 matching bases. Trimming removed 8 bases at V and 9 bases at J, with 20 bases between. Per germline, CDR1 MDHEN and CDR2 SYDVKM. The CDR3 totals 14 residues. The CDR3 loop reads CASFRGSGGGEQFF. The CDR3 nucleotides read TGTGCCAGCTTTCGAGGTTCGGGGGGCGGTGAGCAGTTCTTC.

The table lists this clonotype with many counts. The rearrangement uses TRBV18 and TRBJ2-5; unclear D gene. V lost 1 base and J 5 bases, leaving 8 bases between the germline ends. The CDR3 has 13 residues. The germline V gene encodes CDR1 KGHSH and CDR2 LQKENI. In DNA, the CDR3 is TGTGCCAGCTCACCACAACATTGGGAGACCCAGTACTTC. Protein product: CASSPQHWETQYF.

In its sample, this clonotype was seen a few times. The chain employs TRBV5-1 and TRBJ2-2, with D maybe TRBD1 (5 bases). CDR1 and CDR2 from the germline V gene are SGHRS and YFSETQ. The CDR3 totals 15 residues. Trimming cost V 7 bases and J 6 bases, with 19 bases left between them. In DNA form, the CDR3 reads TGCGCCAGCCACCAGGGTTCCCTAGGGGCCGGGGAGCTGTTTTTT. It specifies CASHQGSLGAGELFF.

The J gene is TRBJ2-7, the V gene TRBV27; TRBD2 aligns across 9 bases. J lost 5 bases, V lost 2 bases, and 7 bases had no gene match. Germline assignment: CDR1 MNHEY and CDR2 SMNVEV (reference sequence). The CDR3 spans 15 residues. The CDR3 nucleotides are TGTGCCAGCAGTTTAGGCGGGAGGGTCGGGGACGAGCAGTACTTC. Amino acid sequence: CASSLGGRVGDEQYF.

Regarding this clonotype: Possible read error: a much larger clone is one base away. The rearrangement uses TRBV7-8 and TRBJ2-1; TRBD2 matches 8 bases. The germline gives CDR1 SGHVS, CDR2 FQNEAQ. This CDR3 region has 17 residues. Trimming cost V 4 bases and J 3 bases; bases outside gene matches: 11. The CDR3 region is CASSYYTRGGDYNEQFF. CDR3 sequence (DNA): TGTGCCAGCAGCTATTACACTCGGGGGGGCGACTACAATGAGCAGTTCTTC.

The rearrangement links TRBV29-1 to TRBJ2-7; 8 bases align to TRBD2. Germline loops: CDR1 SQVTM, CDR2 ANQGSEA. There are 15 residues in the CDR3. The junction had 12 bases not matched to a gene; V was cut back by 5 bases and J by 3 bases. CDR3 coding DNA: TGCAGCGTTCAAATGGGAGCGGGGGAGGGCTACGAGCAGTACTTC. Amino acids: CSVQMGAGEGYEQYF.

This clonotype has ten or more counts. This chain connects TRBV7-9 to TRBJ2-1, with 8 bases identical to TRBD2. Germline CDR1 reads SEHNR; CDR2 reads FQNEAQ (reference sequence). The CDR3 is made up of 16 amino acids. The junction had 8 bases not matched to a gene; V was cut back by 4 bases and J by 3 bases. The CDR3 sequence: CASSSAGGSLYNEQFF. Written as DNA, the CDR3 is TGTGCCAGCAGCTCGGCGGGGGGCAGTCTCTACAATGAGCAGTTCTTC.